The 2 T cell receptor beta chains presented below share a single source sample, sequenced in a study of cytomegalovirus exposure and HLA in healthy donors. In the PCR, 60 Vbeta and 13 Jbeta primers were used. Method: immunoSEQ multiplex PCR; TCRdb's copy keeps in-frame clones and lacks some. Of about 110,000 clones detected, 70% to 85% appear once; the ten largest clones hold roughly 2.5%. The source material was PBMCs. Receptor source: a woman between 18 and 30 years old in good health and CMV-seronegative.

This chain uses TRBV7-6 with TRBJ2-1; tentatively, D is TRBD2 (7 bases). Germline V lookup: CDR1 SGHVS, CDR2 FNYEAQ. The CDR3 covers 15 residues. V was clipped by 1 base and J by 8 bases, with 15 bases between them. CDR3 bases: TGTGCCAGCAGCTTAGAGTGGGGGGGCGGGGATGAGCAGTTCTTC. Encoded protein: CASSLEWGGGDEQFF.

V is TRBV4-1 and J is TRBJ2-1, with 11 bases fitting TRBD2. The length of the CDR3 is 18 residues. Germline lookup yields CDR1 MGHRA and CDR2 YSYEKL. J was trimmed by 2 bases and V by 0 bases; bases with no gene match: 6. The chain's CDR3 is CASSQDPTSGSTYNEQFF. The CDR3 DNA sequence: TGCGCCAGCAGCCAAGACCCCACTAGCGGGAGTACCTACAATGAGCAGTTCTTC.